The rows below give T cell receptor beta chains drawn from one sample of a study of T cells in Graves' hyperthyroidism and ophthalmopathy. TCRdb re-derived calls from the multiplex PCR reads in MiXCR, one entry per CDR3 protein. The table includes some 620,000 distinct CDR3 sequences, around 15% detected once. Sequencing was carried out using blood. These receptors were collected from a woman in her thirties with Graves' hyperthyroidism. Both conserved end residues are part of each CDR3. Each record gives: V gene, D gene, J gene, clone size, CDR3 DNA, CDR3 protein. A D gene is named only where the DNA matches it firmly. Size values are once, few and many counts, or a class for expanded clones, and some rows have none.

TRBV20-1,NA,TRBJ1-4,NA,TGCAGTGCTAGACATAGGATTGAGGGGAATGAAAAACTGTTTTTT,CSARHRIEGNEKLFF
TRBV28,NA,TRBJ2-1,many,TGTGCCAGCAGCACCGGGACAGGGACTAGCAATGAGCAGTTCTTC,CASSTGTGTSNEQFF
TRBV11-1,TRBD1,TRBJ2-7,many,TGTGCCAGCAGCCGGGACAGGGGAGGTGCCTACGAGCAGTACTTC,CASSRDRGGAYEQYF
TRBV7-9,NA,TRBJ2-7,few,TGTGCCAGCAGCTTACCGGGAGAGATATACGAGCAGTACTTC,CASSLPGEIYEQYF
TRBV2,TRBD1,TRBJ2-1,NA,TGTGGTTTTGTATCACACAGGGGTGAGCAGTTCTTC,CGFVSHRGEQFF
TRBV5-1,TRBD2,TRBJ2-1,few,TGCGCCAGCAGCTCGGTAGCGGGAGGGCCTGGGAATGAGCAGTTCTTC,CASSSVAGGPGNEQFF
TRBV30,TRBD2,TRBJ2-5,many,TGTGCCTGGAGCCGGGGACTAGCTTTGGAAGAGACCCAGTACTTC,CAWSRGLALEETQYF
TRBV30,NA,TRBJ1-3,NA,TGTGCCTGGAGCTCAGGATCTGGAAACGCCATATATTTT,CAWSSGSGNAIYF
TRBV6-1,TRBD1,TRBJ1-2,many,TGTTCAGGACAGGGGAAACGTGGCTACACCTTC,CSGQGKRGYTF
TRBV20-1,TRBD1,TRBJ2-1,many,TGCAGTGCTAGATCTCGGGACAGCTACAATGAGCAGTTCTTC,CSARSRDSYNEQFF
TRBV2,NA,TRBJ1-5,many,TGTGCCAGCAGGGCAGGACGGGGAAATCAGCCCCAGCATTTT,CASRAGRGNQPQHF
TRBV30,NA,TRBJ2-7,NA,TGTGCCTGGAGTCCCCGGGACGGGACCTACGAGCAGTACTTC,CAWSPRDGTYEQYF
TRBV28,TRBD1,TRBJ2-1,many,TGTGCCAGCACAGGGGGTCTACATGAGCAGTTCTTC,CASTGGLHEQFF
TRBV30,TRBD2,TRBJ2-1,many,TGTGCCTGGAACGGCGGGAGAGGAGATGAGCAGTTCTTC,CAWNGGRGDEQFF
TRBV29-1,NA,TRBJ2-7,once,TGCAGCGTTGAGGGAAGCGATACCTACGAGCAGTACTTC,CSVEGSDTYEQYF
TRBV24-1,NA,TRBJ2-1,few,TGTGCCACCAGTGAGTCAGGGGCGAGGAGAGTCAATGAGCAGTTCTTC,CATSESGARRVNEQFF
TRBV15,NA,TRBJ2-1,few,TGTGCCACCAGCAGAGTGCTAGCCCATGAGCAGTTCTTC,CATSRVLAHEQFF
TRBV2,NA,TRBJ1-5,few,TGTGCCAGCAGTGAAGAACTTGGGCAGCCCCAGCATTTT,CASSEELGQPQHF
TRBV30,TRBD2,TRBJ2-7,many,TGTGCCTGGAGTCACTTAAGCGGGAGGACTAGCGAGCAGTACTTC,CAWSHLSGRTSEQYF
TRBV2,NA,TRBJ2-3,many,TGTGCCAGCAGTGGCGTAACAGCCGGCACAGATACGCAGTATTTT,CASSGVTAGTDTQYF